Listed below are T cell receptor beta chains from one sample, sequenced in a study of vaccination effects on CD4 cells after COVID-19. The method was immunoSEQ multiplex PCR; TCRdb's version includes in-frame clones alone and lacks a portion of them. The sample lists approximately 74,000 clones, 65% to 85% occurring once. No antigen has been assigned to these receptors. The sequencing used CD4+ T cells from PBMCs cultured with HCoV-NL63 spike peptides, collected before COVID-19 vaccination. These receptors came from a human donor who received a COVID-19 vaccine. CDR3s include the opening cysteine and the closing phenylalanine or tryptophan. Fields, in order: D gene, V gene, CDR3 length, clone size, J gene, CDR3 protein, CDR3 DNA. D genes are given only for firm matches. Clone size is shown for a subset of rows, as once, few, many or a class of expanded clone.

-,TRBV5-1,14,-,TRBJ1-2,CASSLVQGDYGYTF,TGCGCCAGCAGCTTGGTGCAGGGAGACTATGGCTACACCTTC
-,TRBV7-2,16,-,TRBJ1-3,CASSWLLRSSGNTIYF,TGTGCCAGCAGCTGGTTGCTCCGTTCCTCCGGAAACACCATATATTTT
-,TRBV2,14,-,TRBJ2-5,CASRARGGEETQYF,TGTGCCAGCAGGGCCCGGGGCGGCGAAGAGACCCAGTACTTC
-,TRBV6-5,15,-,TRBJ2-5,CASSYSPSIQETQYF,TGTGCCAGCAGTTACTCGCCAAGTATCCAAGAGACCCAGTACTTC
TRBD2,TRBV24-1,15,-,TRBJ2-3,CATSEGLALLDTQYF,TGTGCCACCAGTGAGGGACTAGCGCTTCTAGATACGCAGTATTTT
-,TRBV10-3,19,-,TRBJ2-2,CAISEPPGLQKPNTGELFF,TGTGCCATCAGCGAACCGCCGGGACTCCAAAAACCGAACACCGGGGAGCTGTTTTTT
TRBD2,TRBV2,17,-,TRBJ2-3,CASSDLSGGISTDTQYF,TGTGCCAGCAGTGATCTGAGCGGGGGGATAAGCACAGATACGCAGTATTTT
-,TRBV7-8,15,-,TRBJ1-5,CASSLIKGHNQPQHF,TGTGCCAGCAGCTTAATAAAGGGGCACAATCAGCCCCAGCATTTT
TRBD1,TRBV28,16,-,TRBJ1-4,CASSVAIGQGYEKLFF,TGTGCCAGCAGCGTAGCTATTGGACAGGGCTATGAAAAACTGTTTTTT
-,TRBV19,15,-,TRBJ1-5,CASSIVGPLGQPQHF,TGTGCCAGTAGTATAGTCGGGCCATTGGGTCAGCCCCAGCATTTT
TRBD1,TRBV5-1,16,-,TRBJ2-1,CASSRSTGTGRNEQFF,TGCGCCAGCAGCAGGTCAACGGGGACAGGGAGGAATGAGCAGTTCTTC
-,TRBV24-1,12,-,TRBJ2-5,CATRGMEETQYF,TGTGCCACCAGGGGGATGGAAGAGACCCAGTACTTC
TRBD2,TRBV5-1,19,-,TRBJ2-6,CASSSRTSGGPSGANVLTF,TGCGCCAGCAGCTCACGGACTAGCGGGGGGCCCTCTGGGGCCAACGTCCTGACTTTC
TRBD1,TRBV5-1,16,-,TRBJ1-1,CASSPEASTGGTEAFF,TGCGCCAGCAGCCCGGAGGCTTCTACAGGGGGCACTGAAGCTTTCTTT
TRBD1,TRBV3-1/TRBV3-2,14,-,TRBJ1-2,CASSPPGQVYGYTF,TGTGCCAGCAGCCCTCCGGGACAGGTCTATGGCTACACCTTC
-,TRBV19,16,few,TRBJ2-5,CASRRTGGVLGETQYF,TGTGCCAGTAGACGAACAGGGGGGGTGCTAGGAGAGACCCAGTACTTC
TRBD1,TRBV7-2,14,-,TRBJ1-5,CASSIDRDNQPQHF,TGTGCCAGCAGCATCGACAGGGACAATCAGCCCCAGCATTTT
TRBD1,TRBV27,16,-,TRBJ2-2,CASSTTDRGWTGELFF,TGTGCCAGCAGTACTACCGACAGGGGTTGGACCGGGGAGCTGTTTTTT
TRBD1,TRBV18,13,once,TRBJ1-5,CASSTGGNQPQHF,TGTGCCAGCTCTACAGGGGGCAATCAGCCCCAGCATTTT
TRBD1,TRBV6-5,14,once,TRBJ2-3,CASGRQGSVYTQYF,TGTGCCAGCGGTCGACAGGGTTCCGTATATACGCAGTATTTT
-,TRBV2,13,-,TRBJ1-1,CASGRGGITEAFF,TGTGCCAGCGGAAGGGGGGGGATCACTGAAGCTTTCTTT
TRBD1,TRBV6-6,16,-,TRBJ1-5,CASSYLAGGSNQPQHF,TGTGCCAGCAGTTACTTGGCAGGGGGGAGCAATCAGCCCCAGCATTTT
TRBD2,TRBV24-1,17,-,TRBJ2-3,CATSDPGTSGDTDTQYF,TGTGCCACCAGTGACCCCGGGACTAGCGGGGACACAGATACGCAGTATTTT
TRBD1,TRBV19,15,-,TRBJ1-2,CASTNNDRDFYGYTF,TGTGCCAGTACCAACAACGACAGGGACTTCTATGGCTACACCTTC
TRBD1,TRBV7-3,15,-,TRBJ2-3,CASSDAGQGRDTQYF,TGTGCCAGCAGCGACGCGGGACAGGGAAGGGATACGCAGTATTTT
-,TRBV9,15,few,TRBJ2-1,CASSMRTEPSNEQFF,TGTGCCAGCAGCATGAGGACAGAGCCCTCTAATGAGCAGTTCTTC
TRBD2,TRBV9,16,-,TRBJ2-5,CASSVGAGGRPETQYF,TGTGCCAGCAGCGTAGGGGCGGGGGGGCGACCAGAGACCCAGTACTTC
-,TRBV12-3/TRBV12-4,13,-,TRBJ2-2,CASSPWATGELFF,TGTGCCAGCAGTCCCTGGGCCACCGGGGAGCTGTTTTTT
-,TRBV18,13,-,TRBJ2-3,CASSDRGTDTQYF,TGTGCCAGCTCGGACCGGGGTACAGATACGCAGTATTTT
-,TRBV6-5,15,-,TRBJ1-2,CASMDRAGVNYGYTF,TGTGCCAGCATGGACCGGGCGGGGGTAAACTATGGCTACACCTTC
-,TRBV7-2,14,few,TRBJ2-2,CASSLEGVAGELFF,TGTGCCAGCAGCTTAGAGGGGGTTGCCGGGGAGCTGTTTTTT
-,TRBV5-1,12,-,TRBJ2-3,CASRRGTDTQYF,TGCGCCAGCAGGCGGGGCACAGATACGCAGTATTTT
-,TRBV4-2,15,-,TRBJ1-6,CASSQDQGLGSPLHF,TGTGCCAGCAGCCAAGATCAGGGCCTGGGCTCACCCCTCCACTTT
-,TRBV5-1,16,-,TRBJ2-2,CASSQNLGGRAGELFF,TGCGCCAGCAGCCAAAACCTCGGAGGTCGGGCCGGGGAGCTGTTTTTT
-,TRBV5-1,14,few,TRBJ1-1,CASSSGRANTEAFF,TGCGCCAGCAGCTCGGGACGGGCGAACACTGAAGCTTTCTTT
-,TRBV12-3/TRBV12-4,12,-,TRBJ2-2,CASSLKAGELFF,TGTGCCAGCAGTTTAAAGGCCGGGGAGCTGTTTTTT
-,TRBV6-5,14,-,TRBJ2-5,CASRRSTVQETQYF,TGTGCCAGCAGACGATCCACAGTCCAAGAGACCCAGTACTTC
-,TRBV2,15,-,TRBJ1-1,CASSLRLQSGTEAFF,TGTGCCAGCAGTCTTCGACTGCAATCGGGCACTGAAGCTTTCTTT
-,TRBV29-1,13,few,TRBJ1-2,CSVILAANYGYTF,TGCAGCGTTATCCTTGCGGCTAACTATGGCTACACCTTC
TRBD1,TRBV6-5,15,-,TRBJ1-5,CASYPHGQGNQPQHF,TGTGCCAGCTACCCCCACGGACAGGGAAATCAGCCCCAGCATTTT
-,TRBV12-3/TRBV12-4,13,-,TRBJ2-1,CASSTGTANEQFF,TGTGCCAGCAGTACAGGGACCGCTAATGAGCAGTTCTTC
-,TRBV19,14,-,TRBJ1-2,CASSTPTKRRGYTF,TGTGCCAGTAGTACCCCGACGAAGCGACGTGGCTACACCTTC
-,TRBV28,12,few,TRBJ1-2,CASTLWGGGYTF,TGTGCCAGCACCTTGTGGGGGGGAGGCTACACCTTC
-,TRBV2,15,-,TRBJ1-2,CASRSLRGANYGYTF,TGTGCCAGCAGGAGCTTGAGAGGGGCTAACTATGGCTACACCTTC
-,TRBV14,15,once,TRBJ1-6,CASSQTGRGDSPLHF,TGTGCCAGCAGCCAAACAGGGCGAGGGGATTCGCCCCTCCACTTT
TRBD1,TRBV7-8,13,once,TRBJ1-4,CASSQGQNEKLFF,TGTGCCAGCAGCCAGGGACAGAACGAAAAACTGTTTTTT
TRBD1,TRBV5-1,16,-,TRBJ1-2,CASSEGLTGTEGGYTF,TGCGCCAGCAGCGAAGGCCTGACAGGGACTGAGGGTGGCTACACCTTC
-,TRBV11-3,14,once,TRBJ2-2,CASSLEGVTGELFF,TGTGCCAGCAGCTTAGAGGGGGTTACCGGGGAGCTGTTTTTT
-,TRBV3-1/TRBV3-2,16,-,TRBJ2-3,CASSRAGKASTDTQYF,TGTGCCAGCAGCCGAGCCGGCAAGGCTAGCACAGATACGCAGTATTTT
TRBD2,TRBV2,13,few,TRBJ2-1,CASSEASGGEQFF,TGTGCCAGCAGTGAAGCTTCCGGGGGGGAACAGTTCTTC
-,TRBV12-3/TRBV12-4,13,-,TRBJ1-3,CASSLSSGNTIYF,TGTGCCAGCAGTTTATCGTCCGGAAACACCATATATTTT
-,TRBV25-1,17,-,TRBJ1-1,CASSEIFQGLGNTEAFF,TGTGCCAGCAGTGAAATCTTCCAGGGGTTGGGGAACACTGAAGCTTTCTTT
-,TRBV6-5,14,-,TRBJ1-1,CASRSTGWSTEAFF,TGTGCCAGCAGGTCTACGGGTTGGAGCACTGAAGCTTTCTTT
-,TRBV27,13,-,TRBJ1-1,CASSGPMNTEAFF,TGTGCCAGCAGTGGGCCCATGAACACTGAAGCTTTCTTT
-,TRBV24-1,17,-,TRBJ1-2,CATSDGKSGEASYGYTF,TGTGCCACCAGTGACGGGAAATCAGGGGAAGCTAGCTATGGCTACACCTTC
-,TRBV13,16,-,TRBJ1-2,CASSLGRLDRSYGYTF,TGTGCCAGCAGCTTAGGGAGACTGGACAGAAGCTATGGCTACACCTTC
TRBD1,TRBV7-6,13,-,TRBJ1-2,CASSLAGGAGYTF,TGTGCCAGCAGCCTCGCAGGGGGGGCTGGCTACACCTTC
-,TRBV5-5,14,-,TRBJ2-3,CASSFRGNGDTQYF,TGTGCCAGCAGCTTCCGGGGTAACGGAGATACGCAGTATTTT